The 17 T cell receptor beta chains reported below all come from one sample, sequenced in a study of blood T cell repertoires in COVID-19. Sequencing used immunoSEQ multiplex PCR; TCRdb keeps in-frame clones, though not all of them. Counted here are 190,000 or so clones, around nine tenths occurring once; the ten biggest clones make up less than 3%. Sample: peripheral blood. These receptors all come from a man in his forties with active or convalescent COVID-19.

V and J are TRBV18 and TRBJ1-4, with a possible D match to TRBD1 (6 bases). The V end was cut by 2 bases, the J end by 8 bases, with 18 bases between. The CDR3 is 16 residues long. Germline CDR1 reads KGHSH; CDR2 reads LQKENI. The CDR3 region has the DNA TGTGCCAGCTCACCATCAACAGGGAAGATCGGGGAAAAACTGTTTTTT. This codes for CASSPSTGKIGEKLFF.

The chain has TRBV7-2 and TRBJ2-2; 14 positions agree with TRBD2. The ends lost 5 bases at V and 6 bases at J; junction bases unmatched: 5. CDR3 length equals 16 residues. Germline loops: CDR1 SGHTA, CDR2 FQGNSA. CDR3: CASSLGLAGVPGELFF. CDR3 bases: TGTGCCAGCAGCCTGGGACTAGCGGGGGTACCCGGGGAGCTGTTTTTT. Supplemented by reference TRBV7-2 and TRBJ2-2, the full variable domain reads GAGVSQSPSNKVTEKGKDVELRCDPISGHTALYWYRQSLGQGLEFLIYFQGNSAPDKSGLPSDRFSAERTGGSVSTLTIQRTQQEDSAVYLCASSLGLAGVPGELFFGEGSRLTVL.

This chain connects TRBV12-5 to TRBJ2-5, with D possibly being TRBD2 (6 bases). The CDR3 sequence is 15 residues long. V lost 3 bases and J 8 bases, leaving 19 bases between the germline ends. CDR1 and CDR2 from the germline V gene are LGHNT and FRNRAP. Here the CDR3 reads CASGFPGTYEYTQYF. CDR3 nucleotides: TGTGCTAGTGGTTTCCCCGGGACTTATGAGTATACCCAGTACTTC.

V usage is TRBV5-6 and J usage is TRBJ2-5; weak D call: TRBD1 (5 bases). The CDR3 has 14 amino acids. The V and J ends lost 4 bases and 2 bases respectively, with 12 bases between them. Per the germline V gene, CDR1 is SGHDT and CDR2 is YYEEEE. The CDR3 loop is CASSPVGAQETQYF. The CDR3 DNA follows: TGTGCCAGCAGCCCCGTAGGGGCTCAAGAGACCCAGTACTTC.

The chain recombines TRBV3-1 (or the pseudogene TRBV3-2) with TRBJ2-1; 7 nucleotides match TRBD1. Germline loops: CDR1 LGHDT, CDR2 YNNKEL (reference sequence). CDR3 length: 13 residues. Trimming took 0 bases from V and 7 from J; bases not matched to a gene: 0. Here the CDR3 DNA reads TGTGCCAGCAGCCAAGAGGGACAGAATGAGCAGTTCTTC. This codes for CASSQEGQNEQFF.

V is TRBV7-9 and J is TRBJ2-7, with unresolved D. The CDR3 totals 12 residues. Germline-derived CDR1 and CDR2 are SEHNR and FQNEAQ (reference sequence). V gave up 5 bases and J gave up 5 bases, with 10 bases separating them. The CDR3 is CASSQLYNEQYF. The CDR3 nucleotides read TGTGCCAGCAGCCAACTCTATAACGAGCAGTACTTC.

The rearrangement uses TRBV28 and TRBJ1-2; possibly TRBD1 for D (6 bases). V was cut by 3 bases and J by 6 bases, with 14 bases left in between. Germline V gene sequence: CDR1 MDHEN, CDR2 SYDVKM. The CDR3 length is 14 residues. The CDR3 region is CASSFRSSGDGYTF. CDR3 sequence (DNA): TGTGCCAGCAGTTTTCGGTCCTCAGGGGATGGCTACACCTTC.

For the CDR3, the DNA is TGCGCCAGCAGCCCGGGGGGCCTAATCTACGAGCAGTACTTC. Protein product: CASSPGGLIYEQYF. The genes are TRBV4-1 and TRBJ2-7, with D maybe TRBD2 (7 bases). The CDR3 extends over 14 amino acids. The germline gives CDR1 MGHRA, CDR2 YSYEKL. With 4 bases removed from V and 3 bases from J, the gap between germline ends came to 13 bases.

The chain carries TRBV3-1 (or the pseudogene TRBV3-2) and TRBJ1-5, with unresolved D. This CDR3 comprises 13 residues. CDR1 is LGHDT and CDR2 is YNNKEL in the germline V gene (reference sequence). Trimming stripped 0 bases from V and 6 bases from J, with 6 bases between. CDR3 region: CASSQDRVQPQHF. The DNA of the CDR3 is TGTGCCAGCAGCCAAGATCGGGTTCAGCCCCAGCATTTT.

The chain recombines TRBV4-1 with TRBJ2-2; TRBD2 matches 7 bases. This CDR3 comprises 17 residues. V lost 2 bases and J lost 6; bases outside the gene matches: 12. Germline V gene sequence: CDR1 MGHRA, CDR2 YSYEKL. The chain's CDR3 is CASSQLPGTTRSGELFF. In nucleotides, the CDR3 is TGCGCCAGCAGCCAACTCCCCGGGACTACAAGATCCGGGGAGCTGTTTTTT.

The chain combines TRBV5-6 with TRBJ1-6, with TRBD1 matching over 8 bases. Germline CDR1 is SGHDT and CDR2 is YYEEEE. V lost 4 bases, J lost 3 bases, and 3 bases stayed unmatched. There are 15 residues in the CDR3. CDR3 bases: TGTGCCAGCAGCGGACAGGGACTCTATAATTCACCCCTCCACTTT. It encodes CASSGQGLYNSPLHF.

This clone was observed once. The chain combines TRBV9 with TRBJ1-5, with D perhaps TRBD1 (6 bases). Germline-derived CDR1 and CDR2 are SGDLS and YYNGEE. This CDR3 has 16 residues. Between the trimmed V and J ends, which lost 4 bases and 5 bases, there was a span of 19 bases. DNA of the CDR3: TGTGCCAGCAGCCCCGGAGGGGGGGACGTCTATCAGCCCCAGCATTTT. Translating gives CASSPGGGDVYQPQHF.

The V gene is TRBV9, the J gene TRBJ2-3; D possibly corresponds to TRBD1 (6 bases). Looked up from germline, CDR1 is SGDLS and CDR2 is YYNGEE. Deletions cut 3 bases from V and 2 bases from J, with 10 bases between. This CDR3 is built from 14 residues. CDR3 DNA: TGTGCCAGCAGCGCCTGGGACAACACAGATACGCAGTATTTT. Its translation: CASSAWDNTDTQYF.

This chain joins TRBV27 and TRBJ1-2; unclear D gene. This CDR3 comprises 13 residues. Germline V gene lookup returns CDR1 MNHEY and CDR2 SMNVEV (reference sequence). The V end was cut by 2 bases, the J end by 2 bases, with 6 bases between. CDR3 bases: TGTGCCAGCAGTTTAACACAGAACTATGGCTACACCTTC. Residues: CASSLTQNYGYTF.

This chain uses TRBV7-2 with TRBJ1-1, with unresolved D. CDR3 size: 13 residues. Between the trimmed V and J ends, which lost 8 bases and 1 base, there was a span of 11 bases. CDR1 and CDR2 from the germline V gene are SGHTA and FQGNSA. CDR3 amino acids: CASAWAGNTEAFF. CDR3 in DNA: TGTGCCAGCGCCTGGGCGGGGAACACTGAAGCTTTCTTT.

The chain uses TRBV19 and TRBJ1-6, with 7 bases identical to TRBD1. The CDR3 runs to 15 residues. The trim removed 4 bases at V and 6 bases at J, leaving 6 bases unmatched. Germline CDR1 and CDR2: LNHDA and SQIVND (reference sequence). This chain's CDR3 is CASSTTQGSNSPLHF. CDR3 nucleotide sequence: TGTGCCAGTAGTACTACACAGGGGTCTAATTCACCCCTCCACTTT. The full variable domain, its missing parts supplied by reference TRBV19 and TRBJ1-6, is DGGITQSPKYLFRKEGQNVTLSCEQNLNHDAMYWYRQDPGQGLRLIYYSQIVNDFQKGDIAEGYSVSREKKESFPLTVTSAQKNPTAFYLCASSTTQGSNSPLHFGNGTRLTVT.

V gene TRBV11-2 combines with J gene TRBJ1-2, with 8 bases matching TRBD1. The CDR3 has 14 residues. With 2 bases clipped from V and 2 bases from J, the junction kept 1 base outside the gene matches. Germline V gene data show CDR1 as SGHAT and CDR2 as FQNNGV. The CDR3 loop reads CASSLNRGNYGYTF. The CDR3 DNA reads TGTGCCAGCAGCTTAAACAGGGGGAACTATGGCTACACCTTC. The full variable domain, its missing parts supplied by reference TRBV11-2 and TRBJ1-2, is EAGVAQSPRYKIIEKRQSVAFWCNPISGHATLYWYQQILGQGPKLLIQFQNNGVVDDSQLPKDRFSAERLKGVDSTLKIQPAKLEDSAVYLCASSLNRGNYGYTFGSGTRLTVV.